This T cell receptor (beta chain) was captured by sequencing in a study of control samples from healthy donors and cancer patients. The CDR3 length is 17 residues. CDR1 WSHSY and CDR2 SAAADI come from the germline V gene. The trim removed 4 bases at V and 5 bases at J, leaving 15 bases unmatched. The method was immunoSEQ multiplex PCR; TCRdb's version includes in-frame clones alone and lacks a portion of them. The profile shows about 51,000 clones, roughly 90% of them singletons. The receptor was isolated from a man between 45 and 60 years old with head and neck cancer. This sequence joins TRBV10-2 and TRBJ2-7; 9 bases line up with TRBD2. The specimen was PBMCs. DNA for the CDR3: TGCGCCAGCAGTGGGGCTAGCGGGGAACTAGGACGGGACGAGCAGTACTTC. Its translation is CASSGASGELGRDEQYF.